The rows below give T cell receptor beta chains drawn from one sample of a study of shared T cell receptors in the human thymus. The method was immunoSEQ multiplex PCR; TCRdb's version includes in-frame clones alone and lacks a portion of them. The profile shows 500,000 to 750,000 clones, more than 75% of them singletons. These data also featured in a second study, about human thymus T cells.

Sequenced sample: thymocytes. These receptor sequences come from a boy younger than two with a congenital heart defect. CDR3s include the opening cysteine and the closing phenylalanine or tryptophan.

V	J	CDR3
TRBV5-1	TRBJ2-7	CASSSAWDRSSYEQYF
TRBV4-2	TRBJ1-2	CASSQESQFMFGEGYTF
TRBV5-8	TRBJ1-1	CASSSRQGVNTEAFF
TRBV5-1	TRBJ1-1	CASSLADRGILEAFF
TRBV15	TRBJ2-7	CATSRGEGGDSYEQYF
TRBV27	TRBJ1-1	CASSLSGSEAMNTEAFF
TRBV27	TRBJ2-1	CASSLRRLAGGVDEQFF
TRBV7-9	TRBJ1-5	CASSPGGRGQPQHF
TRBV6-4	TRBJ2-2	CASGRQGHTGELFF
TRBV7-2	TRBJ2-3	CASSLAVRLAGLLNTDTQYF
TRBV14	TRBJ2-7	CASSPATYEQYF
TRBV11-3	TRBJ2-5	CASSLGASGNEETQYF